This T cell receptor (beta chain) is from a study of identifying expanded T cells in peripheral blood. A single count supports this clone. The antigen is not known. Study observations and caveats: Variance in clone template counts between two-week samples significantly increased with total template count across all healthy donors.

Trimming removed 0 bases from V and 11 bases from J; junction bases left unmatched: 11. This CDR3 spans 16 amino acids. From germline, CDR1 is WNHNN and CDR2 SYGVQD (reference sequence). Measured with immunoSEQ multiplex PCR; TCRdb has only the in-frame clones, and not every one. This table has approximately 100,000 clones, around 90% appearing once. The chain carries TRBV10-1 and TRBJ2-3; 10 nucleotides align to TRBD2. The clonotype comes from a person aged 18 to 75 in good health. Sequencing input: blood. The CDR3 spells CASSESRGLAGGLQYF. The DNA for the CDR3 is TGCGCCAGCAGTGAGTCCCGAGGGTTAGCGGGGGGCCTGCAGTATTTT.